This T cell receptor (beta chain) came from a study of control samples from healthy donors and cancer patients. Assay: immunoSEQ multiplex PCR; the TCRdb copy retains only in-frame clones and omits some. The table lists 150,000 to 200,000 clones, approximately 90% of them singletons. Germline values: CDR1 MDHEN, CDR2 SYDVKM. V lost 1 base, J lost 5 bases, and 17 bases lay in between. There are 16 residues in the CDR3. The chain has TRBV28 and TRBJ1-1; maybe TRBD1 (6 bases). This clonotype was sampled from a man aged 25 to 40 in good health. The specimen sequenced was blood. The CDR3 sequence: CASSLLVGGARTEAFF. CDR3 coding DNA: TGTGCCAGCAGTTTATTGGTGGGGGGCGCCCGGACTGAAGCTTTCTTT.